These T cell receptor beta chains were read from a single sample in a study of cytomegalovirus exposure and HLA in healthy donors. Repertoires were generated with immunoSEQ multiplex PCR, while TCRdb's copy carries only in-frame clones and drops some. The table lists around 120,000 clones, roughly 79% of them singletons, with approximately 1.7% in the top ten. What was sequenced was PBMCs. These receptors came from a woman aged 45-65 years in good health and CMV-seronegative. Both conserved end residues are part of each CDR3. Fields, in order: V gene, J gene, clone size, D gene, CDR3 DNA, CDR3 protein. D genes are given only for firm matches. The size of a clone is reported for some rows only, either as once, few or many, or as a class for expanded clones.

V: TRBV9
J: TRBJ2-7
size: NA
D: TRBD2
DNA: TGTGCCAGCAGCGTAGCGGCGGGAGCATCCTACGAGCAGTACTTC
CDR3: CASSVAAGASYEQYF

V: TRBV29-1
J: TRBJ2-5
size: NA
D: NA
DNA: TGCAGCGCTGGGACACCTCACGGGGAGACCCAGTACTTC
CDR3: CSAGTPHGETQYF

V: TRBV7-2
J: TRBJ2-7
size: NA
D: TRBD2
DNA: TGTGCCAGCGGCATGATAGCGGGAGGGCCTGGGGAGCAGTACTTC
CDR3: CASGMIAGGPGEQYF

V: TRBV7-9
J: TRBJ2-3
size: few
D: TRBD1
DNA: TGTGCCAGCAGCGAACGACAGGGAATGGATACGCAGTATTTT
CDR3: CASSERQGMDTQYF

V: TRBV7-6
J: TRBJ2-7
size: NA
D: TRBD1
DNA: TGTGCCAGCAGCCCCAGACAGGGGGCTGCCTACGAGCAGTACTTC
CDR3: CASSPRQGAAYEQYF

V: TRBV9
J: TRBJ1-1
size: NA
D: NA
DNA: TGTGCCAGCAGCGTAGATCCGAGTCTGAACACTGAAGCTTTCTTT
CDR3: CASSVDPSLNTEAFF

V: TRBV18
J: TRBJ1-1
size: NA
D: NA
DNA: TGTGCCAGCTCACCTGGTGGGGAGTCGAACACTGAAGCTTTCTTT
CDR3: CASSPGGESNTEAFF

V: TRBV7-2
J: TRBJ1-1
size: NA
D: NA
DNA: TGTGCCAGCAGCACTCAGGGGATCGGGTCCCTTGAAGCTTTCTTT
CDR3: CASSTQGIGSLEAFF

V: TRBV5-1
J: TRBJ2-1
size: few
D: TRBD2
DNA: TGCGCCAGCAGCCCCCGGGAGGCCCCCCAGGATGAGCAGTTCTTC
CDR3: CASSPREAPQDEQFF

V: TRBV18
J: TRBJ1-5
size: NA
D: TRBD1
DNA: TGTGCCAGCTCACGAGGGACAGGGGTGGGTGGCAATCAGCCCCAGCATTTT
CDR3: CASSRGTGVGGNQPQHF

V: TRBV27
J: TRBJ1-1
size: NA
D: NA
DNA: TGTGCCAGCAGTTTATCGAGGAGGGGGAACACTGAAGCTTTCTTT
CDR3: CASSLSRRGNTEAFF

V: TRBV30
J: TRBJ2-7
size: NA
D: TRBD1
DNA: TGTGCCTGGCACAGAGTCTTCTCATTTGGGGGGACAGGGACCCGCGAGCAGTACTTC
CDR3: CAWHRVFSFGGTGTREQYF

V: TRBV5-4
J: TRBJ1-1
size: NA
D: NA
DNA: TGTGCCAGCAGCATCGGGGGTGTGAACACTGAAGCTTTCTTT
CDR3: CASSIGGVNTEAFF

V: TRBV4-3
J: TRBJ1-6
size: NA
D: NA
DNA: TGCGCCAGCAGCGTTCACGGGTATAATTCACCCCTCCACTTT
CDR3: CASSVHGYNSPLHF

V: TRBV18
J: TRBJ1-1
size: NA
D: NA
DNA: TGTGCCAGCTCTGAAACAGGGAACACTGAAGCTTTCTTT
CDR3: CASSETGNTEAFF

V: TRBV4-1
J: TRBJ2-7
size: NA
D: TRBD2
DNA: TGCGCCAGCAGCCAAGATCGTACTAGCGGGACGCCGGGGCAGTACTTC
CDR3: CASSQDRTSGTPGQYF

V: TRBV28
J: TRBJ2-7
size: NA
D: TRBD2
DNA: TGTGCCAGCACTCCGGGCGGGAGATCCTACGAGCAGTACTTC
CDR3: CASTPGGRSYEQYF

V: TRBV4-3
J: TRBJ1-2
size: NA
D: NA
DNA: TGCGCCAGCAGCCAAGACACCAGGGTCGACTATGGCTACACCTTC
CDR3: CASSQDTRVDYGYTF

V: TRBV6-1
J: TRBJ1-5
size: NA
D: NA
DNA: TGTGCCAGCAGTGATCCATCGACAGGTCAGCCCCAGCATTTT
CDR3: CASSDPSTGQPQHF

V: TRBV7-3
J: TRBJ2-5
size: NA
D: TRBD2
DNA: TGTGCCAGCAGCTTGGGACAGGGGGCCTCGGGACTAGCGGGAGAAACCCAGTACTTC
CDR3: CASSLGQGASGLAGETQYF

V: TRBV7-2
J: TRBJ1-2
size: NA
D: NA
DNA: TGTGCCAGCAGCTTAGCCCCACAGGGCTATGGCTACACCTTC
CDR3: CASSLAPQGYGYTF

V: TRBV18
J: TRBJ1-5
size: NA
D: NA
DNA: TGTGCCAGCTCACCAGCCGAGGCGGGTCGCAATCAGCCCCAGCATTTT
CDR3: CASSPAEAGRNQPQHF

V: TRBV4-2
J: TRBJ1-5
size: NA
D: NA
DNA: TGTGCCAGCAGCCAAGTTAAACAGTCCAATCAGCCCCAGCATTTT
CDR3: CASSQVKQSNQPQHF

V: TRBV28
J: TRBJ1-2
size: NA
D: TRBD1
DNA: TGTGCCAGCACCGTGGGACAGGGATCTGGTGGCTACACCTTC
CDR3: CASTVGQGSGGYTF

V: TRBV7-8
J: TRBJ1-5
size: NA
D: NA
DNA: TGTGCCAGCAGCGGGTGGGGGGTAGCAGATCAGCCCCAGCATTTT
CDR3: CASSGWGVADQPQHF

V: TRBV5-4
J: TRBJ1-3
size: NA
D: NA
DNA: TGTGCCAGCAGCCACGACGGGGGTAGAAACACCATATATTTT
CDR3: CASSHDGGRNTIYF

V: TRBV28
J: TRBJ1-2
size: NA
D: TRBD1
DNA: TGTGCCAGCAGTTCAGGGGGCCGCTATGGCTACACCTTC
CDR3: CASSSGGRYGYTF

V: TRBV5-4
J: TRBJ1-1
size: NA
D: NA
DNA: TGTGCCAGCAGCGGGGCAGGCCGGGAGGGCACTGAAGCTTTCTTT
CDR3: CASSGAGREGTEAFF

V: TRBV9
J: TRBJ2-3
size: NA
D: NA
DNA: TGTGCCAGCAGCTCGGAGGTTACAGATACGCAGTATTTT
CDR3: CASSSEVTDTQYF

V: TRBV28
J: TRBJ2-1
size: NA
D: TRBD2
DNA: TGTGCCAGCAGTTTATTCGCAGGGACTAGCCCTTACAATGAGCAGTTCTTC
CDR3: CASSLFAGTSPYNEQFF

V: TRBV7-2
J: TRBJ2-5
size: NA
D: TRBD1
DNA: TGTGCCAGCAGCTTAAGGGGGACAGAGCAAGAGACCCAGTACTTC
CDR3: CASSLRGTEQETQYF

V: TRBV7-2
J: TRBJ2-6
size: NA
D: NA
DNA: TGTGCCAGCAGCTTAGCGTATGGGGCCAACGTCCTGACTTTC
CDR3: CASSLAYGANVLTF

V: TRBV7-3
J: TRBJ1-1
size: few
D: NA
DNA: TGTGCCTCTCTACGGTCGGGGATAATTACTGAAGCTTTCTTT
CDR3: CASLRSGIITEAFF

V: TRBV7-2
J: TRBJ2-7
size: NA
D: NA
DNA: TGTGCCAGCAGCGAGAACAGGGCTGGGGAGCAGTACTTC
CDR3: CASSENRAGEQYF

V: TRBV5-1
J: TRBJ1-2
size: NA
D: NA
DNA: TGCGCCAGCAAGGACACGGAATATGGCTACACCTTC
CDR3: CASKDTEYGYTF

V: TRBV10-3
J: TRBJ2-3
size: NA
D: TRBD2
DNA: TGTGCCATCAAGAGCGGGAGGGAAGATACGCAGTATTTT
CDR3: CAIKSGREDTQYF

V: TRBV6-1
J: TRBJ1-5
size: NA
D: NA
DNA: TGTGCCAGCAGTGAGAGCGGGCGCTCCGAGCCCCAGCATTTT
CDR3: CASSESGRSEPQHF

V: TRBV5-1
J: TRBJ2-5
size: NA
D: TRBD2
DNA: TGCGCCAGCAGCTTGCGACTAGCGGGAGTTGAGACCCAGTACTTC
CDR3: CASSLRLAGVETQYF

V: TRBV18
J: TRBJ2-4
size: NA
D: NA
DNA: TGTGCCAGCTCACCGGGGGCACAGGGAGAAAACATTCAGTACTTC
CDR3: CASSPGAQGENIQYF

V: TRBV4-1
J: TRBJ1-4
size: few
D: NA
DNA: TGCGCCAGCAGCCACACCTCGGTGAGATCAACTAATGAAAAACTGTTTTTT
CDR3: CASSHTSVRSTNEKLFF

V: TRBV7-2
J: TRBJ2-3
size: NA
D: NA
DNA: TGTGCCAGCAGCTTAGGTGCCGGAGATACGCAGTATTTT
CDR3: CASSLGAGDTQYF

V: TRBV19
J: TRBJ2-2
size: once
D: NA
DNA: TGTGCCAGTAGTATAGTTTTTCTGATGACAGGTGGGAACACCGGGGAGCTGTTTTTT
CDR3: CASSIVFLMTGGNTGELFF

V: TRBV7-2
J: TRBJ2-1
size: NA
D: TRBD2
DNA: TGTGCCAGCAGTCCTCTAGCGGGAGTCCTCAATGAGCAGTTCTTC
CDR3: CASSPLAGVLNEQFF

V: TRBV2
J: TRBJ2-1
size: NA
D: NA
DNA: TGTGCCAGCAGTGAAGCGCTTGTGGGGGGTGAGCAGTTCTTC
CDR3: CASSEALVGGEQFF

V: TRBV18
J: TRBJ2-7
size: NA
D: NA
DNA: TGTGCCAGCTCACAGGCTTCCGGAACTAGCTACGAGCAGTACTTC
CDR3: CASSQASGTSYEQYF

V: TRBV5-8
J: TRBJ1-5
size: NA
D: TRBD1
DNA: TGTGCCAGCAGCTGGGGGGACAGTAGCAATCAGCCCCAGCATTTT
CDR3: CASSWGDSSNQPQHF

V: TRBV6-5
J: TRBJ1-2
size: NA
D: NA
DNA: TGTGCCAGCAGTGAATTAGGAGGTGGCTACACCTTC
CDR3: CASSELGGGYTF

V: TRBV9
J: TRBJ2-3
size: NA
D: TRBD2
DNA: TGTGCCAGCAGCCCCCTGACTAGCGGGAGGACGGATACGCAGTATTTT
CDR3: CASSPLTSGRTDTQYF

V: TRBV2
J: TRBJ2-7
size: few
D: TRBD2
DNA: TGTGCCAGCAGGGGGGACGGACTAGCGGAGGTAGTGCAGTACTTC
CDR3: CASRGDGLAEVVQYF

V: TRBV29-1
J: TRBJ1-2
size: NA
D: TRBD1
DNA: TGCAGCGTTTGGAGGACAGGGACAATTAGATTC
CDR3: CSVWRTGTIRF

V: TRBV29-1
J: TRBJ2-1
size: few
D: NA
DNA: TGCAGCGGAGAAAACAATGAGCAGTTCTTC
CDR3: CSGENNEQFF

V: TRBV5-1
J: TRBJ2-5
size: NA
D: NA
DNA: TGCGCCAGCAGCTTCACGGCCGACTACAGAGAGACCCAGTACTTC
CDR3: CASSFTADYRETQYF

V: TRBV29-1
J: TRBJ2-2
size: NA
D: TRBD2
DNA: TGCAGCGTCCTAGCGGGAGCCGGCGGGGAGCTGTTTTTT
CDR3: CSVLAGAGGELFF

V: TRBV7-2
J: TRBJ2-4
size: few
D: NA
DNA: TGTGCCAGCAGCTCAAGCGGGCAGAAAAACATTCAGTACTTC
CDR3: CASSSSGQKNIQYF

V: TRBV6-5
J: TRBJ1-4
size: NA
D: NA
DNA: TGTGCCAGCAGTTGGGGCCTCACTAATGAAAAACTGTTTTTT
CDR3: CASSWGLTNEKLFF